This T cell receptor beta chain emerged from a study of blood T cell repertoires in COVID-19. Germline V CDR1 and CDR2: SGHRS, YFSETQ. Unmatched junction bases numbered 3, after V lost 0 bases and J lost 2 bases. The CDR3 is 16 amino acids. Authors' analysis steps: Reference gene primer amplification in the assay estimated nucleated cell counts. Only in-frame clones appear in the TCRdb table, and some are missing; sequencing was by immunoSEQ multiplex PCR. D and trimming were read from the DNA, whereas the V and J calls and clone size are those reported in that table. The profile covers about 170,000 clones, with 70% to 90% appearing a single time and around 7% taken by the ten largest.

This sequence was found in a man older than 75 with COVID-19, enrolled during active disease. What was sequenced was peripheral blood. The chain is built from TRBV5-1 and TRBJ1-1; TRBD1 matches 11 bases. CDR3 nucleotide sequence: TGCGCCAGCAGCTTGGCAGGGACAGGGGGAAACACTGAAGCTTTCTTT. This translates into CASSLAGTGGNTEAFF.